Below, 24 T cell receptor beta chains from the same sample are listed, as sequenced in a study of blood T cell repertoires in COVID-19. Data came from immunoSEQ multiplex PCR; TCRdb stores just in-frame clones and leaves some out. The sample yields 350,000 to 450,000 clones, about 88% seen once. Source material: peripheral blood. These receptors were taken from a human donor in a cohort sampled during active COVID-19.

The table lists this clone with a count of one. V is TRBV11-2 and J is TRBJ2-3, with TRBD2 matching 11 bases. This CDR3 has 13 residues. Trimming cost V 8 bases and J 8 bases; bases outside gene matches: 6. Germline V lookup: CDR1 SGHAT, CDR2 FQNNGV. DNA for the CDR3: TGTGCCAGCGAGGTCCTAGCGGGAGGTACGCAGTATTTT. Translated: CASEVLAGGTQYF. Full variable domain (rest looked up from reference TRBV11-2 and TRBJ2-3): EAGVAQSPRYKIIEKRQSVAFWCNPISGHATLYWYQQILGQGPKLLIQFQNNGVVDDSQLPKDRFSAERLKGVDSTLKIQPAKLEDSAVYLCASEVLAGGTQYFGPGTRLTVL.

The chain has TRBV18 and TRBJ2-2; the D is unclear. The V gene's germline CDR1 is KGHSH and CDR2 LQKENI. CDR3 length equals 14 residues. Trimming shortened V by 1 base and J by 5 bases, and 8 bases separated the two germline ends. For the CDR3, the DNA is TGTGCCAGCTCACCACTACTGCGGACCGGGGAGCTGTTTTTT. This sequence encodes CASSPLLRTGELFF. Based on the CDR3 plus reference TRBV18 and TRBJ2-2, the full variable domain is NAGVMQNPRHLVRRRGQEARLRCSPMKGHSHVYWYRQLPEEGLKFMVYLQKENIIDESGMPKERFSAEFPKEGPSILRIQQVVRGDSAAYFCASSPLLRTGELFFGEGSRLTVL.

The CDR3 nucleotides read TGTGCCAGCAGAGCTGTGACAGGTCTAAGGACTGAAGCTTTCTTT. It is translated as CASRAVTGLRTEAFF. The chain is built from TRBV6-5 and TRBJ1-1; D may be TRBD1 (6 bases). Trimming pared 6 bases from V and 5 bases from J, leaving 19 bases between. The CDR3 is 15 residues long. CDR1 is MNHEY, CDR2 SVGAGI, per germline.

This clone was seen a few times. This chain's CDR3 is CASQTGPNTEAFF. CDR3 nucleotides: TGCGCCAGTCAGACAGGGCCAAACACTGAAGCTTTCTTT. The gene calls are TRBV5-1 and TRBJ1-1; 7 positions match TRBD1. Germline CDR1 SGHRS, CDR2 YFSETQ. The CDR3 spans 13 residues. Trimming took 8 bases from V and 2 from J; bases not matched to a gene: 6. Complete variable domain (other parts from reference TRBV5-1 and TRBJ1-1): KAGVTQTPRYLIKTRGQQVTLSCSPISGHRSVSWYQQTPGQGLQFLFEYFSETQRNKGNFPGRFSGRQFSNSRSEMNVSTLELGDSALYLCASQTGPNTEAFFGQGTRLTVV.

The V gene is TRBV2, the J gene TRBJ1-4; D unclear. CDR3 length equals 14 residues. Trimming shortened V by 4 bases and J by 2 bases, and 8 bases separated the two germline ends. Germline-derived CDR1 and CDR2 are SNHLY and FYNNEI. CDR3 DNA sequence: TGTGCCAGCAGTGGGCGGTATACTAATGAAAAACTGTTTTTT. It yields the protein CASSGRYTNEKLFF.

The CDR3 DNA reads as TGCGCCAGCAGCCGGGCGGGGTGGAGCTCCTACGAGCAGTACTTC. Translation gives CASSRAGWSSYEQYF. This sequence joins TRBV10-2 and TRBJ2-7; possibly TRBD2 for D (6 bases). Per germline, CDR1 WSHSY and CDR2 SAAADI. V dropped 6 bases and J dropped 0 bases, with 15 bases sitting between them. The CDR3 is made up of 15 amino acids.

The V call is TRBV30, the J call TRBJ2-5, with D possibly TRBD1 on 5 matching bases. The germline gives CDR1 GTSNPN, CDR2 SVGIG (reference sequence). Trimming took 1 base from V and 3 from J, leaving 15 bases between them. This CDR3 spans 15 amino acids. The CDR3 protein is CAWSGDSRDEETQYF. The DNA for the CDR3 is TGTGCCTGGAGTGGTGACAGCCGTGACGAAGAGACCCAGTACTTC.

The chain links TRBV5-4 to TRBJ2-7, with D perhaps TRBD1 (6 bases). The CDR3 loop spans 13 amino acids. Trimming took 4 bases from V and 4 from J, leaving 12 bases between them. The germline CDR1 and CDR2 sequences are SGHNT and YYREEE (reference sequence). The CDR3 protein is CASSTQGVYEQYF. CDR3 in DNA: TGTGCCAGCAGCACACAGGGAGTTTACGAGCAGTACTTC.

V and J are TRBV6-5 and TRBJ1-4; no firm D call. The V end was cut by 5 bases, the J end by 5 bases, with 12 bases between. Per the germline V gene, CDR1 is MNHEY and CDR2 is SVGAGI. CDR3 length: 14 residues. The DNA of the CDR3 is TGTGCCAGCAGTCGGGGATTGGGGAATGAAAAACTGTTTTTT. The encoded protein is CASSRGLGNEKLFF.

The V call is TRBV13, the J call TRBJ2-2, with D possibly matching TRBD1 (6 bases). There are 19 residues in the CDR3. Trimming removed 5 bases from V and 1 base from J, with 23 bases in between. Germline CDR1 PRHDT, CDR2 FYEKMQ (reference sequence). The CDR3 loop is CASSPLGPGAYKNTGELFF. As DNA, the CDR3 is TGTGCCAGCAGCCCCCTCGGGCCAGGGGCCTACAAGAACACCGGGGAGCTGTTTTTT. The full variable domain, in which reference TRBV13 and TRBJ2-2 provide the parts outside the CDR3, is AAGVIQSPRHLIKEKRETATLKCYPIPRHDTVYWYQQGPGQDPQFLISFYEKMQSDKGSIPDRFSAQQFSDYHSELNMSSLELGDSALYFCASSPLGPGAYKNTGELFFGEGSRLTVL.

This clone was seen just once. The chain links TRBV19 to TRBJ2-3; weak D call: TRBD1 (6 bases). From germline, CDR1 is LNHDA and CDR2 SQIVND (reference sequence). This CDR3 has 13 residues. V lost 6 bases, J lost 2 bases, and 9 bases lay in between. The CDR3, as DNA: TGTGCCAGTAGCCAGGGGCCCACAGATACGCAGTATTTT. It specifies CASSQGPTDTQYF.

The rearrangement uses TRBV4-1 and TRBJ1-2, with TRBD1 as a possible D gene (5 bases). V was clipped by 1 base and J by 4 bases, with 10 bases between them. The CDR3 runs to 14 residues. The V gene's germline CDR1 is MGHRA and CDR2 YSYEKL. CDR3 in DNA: TGCGCCAGCAGCCAAGGTACAGGAAGCTATGGCTACACCTTC. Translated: CASSQGTGSYGYTF.

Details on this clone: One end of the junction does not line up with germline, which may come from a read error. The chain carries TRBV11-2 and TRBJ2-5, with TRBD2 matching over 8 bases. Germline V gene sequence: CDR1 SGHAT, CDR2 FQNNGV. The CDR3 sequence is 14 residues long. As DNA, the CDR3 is TGTGCCAGCAGCTTCTCTACCGGGGGGGCCTCCCAGAACTTC. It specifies CASSFSTGGASQNF.

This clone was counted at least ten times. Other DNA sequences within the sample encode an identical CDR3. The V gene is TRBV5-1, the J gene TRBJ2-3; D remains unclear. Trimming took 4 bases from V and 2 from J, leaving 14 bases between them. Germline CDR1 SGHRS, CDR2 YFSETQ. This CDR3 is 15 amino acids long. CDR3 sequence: CASSVGGDPTDTQYF. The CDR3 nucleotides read TGCGCCAGCAGCGTGGGCGGAGACCCCACAGATACGCAGTATTTT.

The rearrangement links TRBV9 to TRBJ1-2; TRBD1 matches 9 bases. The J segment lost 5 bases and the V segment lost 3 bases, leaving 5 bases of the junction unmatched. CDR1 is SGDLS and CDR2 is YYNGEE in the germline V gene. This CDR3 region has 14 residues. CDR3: CASSATGGGYGYTF. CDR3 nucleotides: TGTGCCAGCAGCGCAACAGGGGGCGGGTATGGCTACACCTTC.

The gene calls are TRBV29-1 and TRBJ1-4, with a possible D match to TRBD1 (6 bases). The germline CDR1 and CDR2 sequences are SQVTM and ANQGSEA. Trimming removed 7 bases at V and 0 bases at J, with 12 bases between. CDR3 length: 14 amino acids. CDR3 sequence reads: CSGRTAATNEKLFF. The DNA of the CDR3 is TGCAGCGGACGGACAGCTGCAACTAATGAAAAACTGTTTTTT. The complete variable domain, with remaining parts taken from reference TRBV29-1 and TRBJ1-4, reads SAVISQKPSRDICQRGTSLTIQCQVDSQVTMMFWYRQQPGQSLTLIATANQGSEATYESGFVIDKFPISRPNLTFSTLTVSNMSPEDSSIYLCSGRTAATNEKLFFGSGTQLSVL.

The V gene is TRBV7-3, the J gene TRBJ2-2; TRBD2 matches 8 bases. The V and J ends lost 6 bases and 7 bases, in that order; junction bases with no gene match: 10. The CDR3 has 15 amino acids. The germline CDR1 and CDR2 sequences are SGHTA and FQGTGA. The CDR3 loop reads CASRAGSGRGGELFF. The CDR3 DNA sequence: TGTGCCAGCAGGGCTGGAAGCGGGAGAGGCGGGGAGCTGTTTTTT.

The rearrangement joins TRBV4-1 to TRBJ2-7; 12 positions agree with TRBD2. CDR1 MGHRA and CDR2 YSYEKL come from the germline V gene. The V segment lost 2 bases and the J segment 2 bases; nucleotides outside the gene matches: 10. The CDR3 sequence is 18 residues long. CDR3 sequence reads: CASSQSLTSGGTTYEQYF. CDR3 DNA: TGCGCCAGCAGCCAATCACTGACTAGCGGGGGTACCACCTACGAGCAGTACTTC.

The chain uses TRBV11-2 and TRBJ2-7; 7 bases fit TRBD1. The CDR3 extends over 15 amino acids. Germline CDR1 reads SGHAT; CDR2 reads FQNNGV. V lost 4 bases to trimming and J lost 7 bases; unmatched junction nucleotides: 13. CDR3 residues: CASSSARGGLGEQYF. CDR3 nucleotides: TGTGCCAGCAGCTCCGCCCGAGGGGGCCTGGGGGAGCAGTACTTC.

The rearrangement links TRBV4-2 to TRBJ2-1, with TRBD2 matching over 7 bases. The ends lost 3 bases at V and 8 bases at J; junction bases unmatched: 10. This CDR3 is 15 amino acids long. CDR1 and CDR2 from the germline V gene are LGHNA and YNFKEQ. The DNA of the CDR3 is TGTGCCAGCAGCCAGGAATCGACTAGCCGGGATGAGCAGTTCTTC. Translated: CASSQESTSRDEQFF.

The CDR3 DNA sequence: TGTGCCAGCAGCCGGGACAGCCTTAGCACAGATACGCAGTATTTT. Translation: CASSRDSLSTDTQYF. The chain carries TRBV5-4 and TRBJ2-3; the match to TRBD1 covers 7 bases. V shed 4 bases and J 0 bases; nucleotides not matched to a gene: 5. Germline V gene lookup returns CDR1 SGHNT and CDR2 YYREEE (reference sequence). CDR3 length equals 15 residues.

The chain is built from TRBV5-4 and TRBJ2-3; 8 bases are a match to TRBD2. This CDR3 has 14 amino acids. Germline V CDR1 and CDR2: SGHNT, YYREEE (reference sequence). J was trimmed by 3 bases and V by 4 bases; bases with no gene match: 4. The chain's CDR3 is CASSPGGVTDTQYF. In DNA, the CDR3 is TGTGCCAGCAGCCCCGGGGGGGTGACAGATACGCAGTATTTT.

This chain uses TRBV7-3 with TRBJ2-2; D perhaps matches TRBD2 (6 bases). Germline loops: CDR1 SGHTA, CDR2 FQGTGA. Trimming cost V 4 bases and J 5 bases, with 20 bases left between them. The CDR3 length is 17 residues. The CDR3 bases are TGTGCCAGCAGCTCGCTCCCCGGGGCCGGAGGGACCGGGGAGCTGTTTTTT. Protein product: CASSSLPGAGGTGELFF.

The CDR3 DNA reads TGTGCCAGCAGCGTGGCGCCCGGGGGAGAGACCCAGTACTTC. Amino acid sequence: CASSVAPGGETQYF. The chain carries TRBV5-4 and TRBJ2-5; D perhaps matches TRBD2 (6 bases). The V and J ends lost 4 bases and 4 bases respectively, with 14 bases between them. This CDR3 is 14 amino acids long. Germline assignment: CDR1 SGHNT and CDR2 YYREEE (reference sequence). Using reference TRBV5-4 and TRBJ2-5 for the parts outside the CDR3, the full variable domain is ETGVTQSPTHLIKTRGQQVTLRCSSQSGHNTVSWYQQALGQGPQFIFQYYREEENGRGNFPPRFSGLQFPNYSSELNVNALELDDSALYLCASSVAPGGETQYFGPGTRLLVL.